This T cell receptor (beta chain) stems from a study of blood T cells in healthy people across ages. Whole-study findings and limits: Any conclusive comparison of naive versus antigen-experienced cells was prevented by using unsorted PBMCs.

The study recruited healthy Caucasian donors from Russia who were aged roughly 6 to 100. Using a J-beta primer mix together with a sample-barcoded 5' primer, a second PCR was run for about 6 to 12 cycles. TCRdb reanalysed the 5' RACE reads using MiXCR and keeps one entry per CDR3 protein. The table includes around 1.5 million distinct CDR3 sequences, approximately 59% detected once. Germline CDR1 reads SEHNR; CDR2 reads FQNEAQ (reference sequence). V was pared by 6 bases and J by 7 bases, with 6 bases of the junction left unmatched. The CDR3 is 14 amino acids. Turning to this clonotype: Its target is unknown.

The sample consisted of blood. The TCR comes from a man younger than 30 in good health. The chain links TRBV7-9 to TRBJ1-5, with 10 bases matching TRBD1. The CDR3 bases are TGTGCCAGCAGTTCCGGGACAGGGGTCCAGCCCCAGCATTTT. Translating it yields CASSSGTGVQPQHF.